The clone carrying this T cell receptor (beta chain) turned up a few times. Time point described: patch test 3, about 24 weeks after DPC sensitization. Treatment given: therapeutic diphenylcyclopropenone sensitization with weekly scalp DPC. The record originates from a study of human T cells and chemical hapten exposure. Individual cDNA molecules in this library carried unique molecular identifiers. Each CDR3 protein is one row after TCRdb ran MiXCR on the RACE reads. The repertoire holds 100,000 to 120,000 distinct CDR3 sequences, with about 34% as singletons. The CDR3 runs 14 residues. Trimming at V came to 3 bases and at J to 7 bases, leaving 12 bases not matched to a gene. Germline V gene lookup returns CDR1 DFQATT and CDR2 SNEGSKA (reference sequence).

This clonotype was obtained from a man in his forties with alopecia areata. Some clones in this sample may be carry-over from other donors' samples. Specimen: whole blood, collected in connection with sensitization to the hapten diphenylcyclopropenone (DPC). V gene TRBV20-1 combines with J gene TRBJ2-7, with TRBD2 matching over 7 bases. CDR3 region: CSASWTGGLREQYF. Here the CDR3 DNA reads TGCAGTGCTAGCTGGACGGGGGGATTACGAGAGCAGTACTTC.